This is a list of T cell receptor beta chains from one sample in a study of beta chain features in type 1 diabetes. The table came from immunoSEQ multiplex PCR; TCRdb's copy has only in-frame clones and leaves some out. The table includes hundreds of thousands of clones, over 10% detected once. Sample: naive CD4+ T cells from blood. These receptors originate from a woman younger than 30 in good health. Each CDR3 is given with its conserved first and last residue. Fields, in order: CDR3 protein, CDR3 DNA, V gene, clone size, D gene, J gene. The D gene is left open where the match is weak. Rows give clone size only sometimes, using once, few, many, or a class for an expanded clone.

CASSPSTPTYIQYF | TGTGCCAGCAGCCCGAGTACCCCCACGTACATTCAGTACTTC | TRBV28 | few | . | TRBJ2-4
CASSLGAGTSGSRYNEQFF | TGTGCCAGCAGCTTAGGGGCAGGAACCAGCGGGAGTCGGTACAATGAGCAGTTCTTC | TRBV13 | . | TRBD2 | TRBJ2-1
CASSYRDNTEAFF | TGTGCCAGCAGCTACCGGGATAACACTGAAGCTTTCTTT | TRBV13 | . | . | TRBJ1-1
CATSRAGSFSYEQYF | TGTGCCACCAGCAGAGCCGGCAGCTTCTCCTACGAGCAGTACTTC | TRBV15 | . | . | TRBJ2-7
CATPRQIYGYTF | TGTGCCACCCCAAGACAAATCTATGGCTACACCTTC | TRBV2 | . | . | TRBJ1-2
CASSSSGQGQFF | TGTGCCAGCAGCTCCAGCGGACAAGGCCAGTTCTTC | TRBV7-2 | . | . | TRBJ2-1
CSARSGGLQETQYF | TGCAGCGCCCGGTCCGGGGGACTCCAAGAGACCCAGTACTTC | TRBV29-1 | few | . | TRBJ2-5
CAWSNGGETQYF | TGTGCCTGGAGTAATGGTGGGGAGACCCAGTACTTC | TRBV30 | few | . | TRBJ2-5
CASPGLPRGETQYF | TGTGCCAGCCCCGGACTTCCTCGTGGGGAGACCCAGTACTTC | TRBV7-3 | few | . | TRBJ2-5
CASSFGFGETQYF | TGTGCCAGCAGCTTTGGTTTCGGCGAGACCCAGTACTTC | TRBV11-2 | . | . | TRBJ2-5
CASSVRDRSTDTQYF | TGTGCCAGCAGCGTAAGGGACAGGAGCACAGATACGCAGTATTTT | TRBV9 | . | TRBD1 | TRBJ2-3
CASSELPGANVLTF | TGTGCCAGCAGTGAGCTGCCTGGGGCCAACGTCCTGACTTTC | TRBV2 | . | . | TRBJ2-6
CSAQGGSGTQYF | TGCAGCGCCCAAGGGGGTTCCGGGACCCAGTACTTC | TRBV29-1 | few | . | TRBJ2-5
CSVWDRGTDTQYF | TGCAGCGTCTGGGACAGGGGCACAGATACGCAGTATTTT | TRBV29-1 | . | TRBD1 | TRBJ2-3
CASSSTRGSQNQPQHF | TGTGCCAGCAGTTCAACAAGGGGTAGTCAAAATCAGCCCCAGCATTTT | TRBV28 | once | . | TRBJ1-5